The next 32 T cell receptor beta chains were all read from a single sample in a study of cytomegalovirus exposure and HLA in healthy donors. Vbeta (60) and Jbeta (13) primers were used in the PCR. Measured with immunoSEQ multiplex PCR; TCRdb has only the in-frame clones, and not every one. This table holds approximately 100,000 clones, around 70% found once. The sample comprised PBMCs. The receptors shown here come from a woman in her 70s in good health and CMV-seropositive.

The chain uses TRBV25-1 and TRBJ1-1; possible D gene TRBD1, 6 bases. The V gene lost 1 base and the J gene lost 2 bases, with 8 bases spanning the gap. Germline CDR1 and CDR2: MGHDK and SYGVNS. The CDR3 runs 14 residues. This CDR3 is CASSEWGGNTEAFF. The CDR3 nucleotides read TGTGCCAGCAGTGAATGGGGGGGCAACACTGAAGCTTTCTTT.

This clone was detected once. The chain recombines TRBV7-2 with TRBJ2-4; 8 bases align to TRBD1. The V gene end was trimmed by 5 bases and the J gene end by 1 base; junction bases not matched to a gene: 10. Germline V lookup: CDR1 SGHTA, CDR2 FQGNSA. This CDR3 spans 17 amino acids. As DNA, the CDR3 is TGTGCCAGCAGCGCCTCAGGGGGCGATAGGGCCAAAAACATTCAGTACTTC. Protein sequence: CASSASGGDRAKNIQYF.

CDR3 sequence: CASSQDADRSFTGELFF. In DNA form, the CDR3 reads TGCGCCAGCAGCCAAGATGCGGACAGGTCGTTCACCGGGGAGCTGTTTTTT. This sequence joins TRBV4-3 and TRBJ2-2; 7 bases agree with TRBD1. Germline V gene data show CDR1 as LGHNA and CDR2 as YSLEER. V trimming: 0 bases; J trimming: 4 bases; junction bases outside the gene matches: 8. CDR3 length: 17 amino acids.

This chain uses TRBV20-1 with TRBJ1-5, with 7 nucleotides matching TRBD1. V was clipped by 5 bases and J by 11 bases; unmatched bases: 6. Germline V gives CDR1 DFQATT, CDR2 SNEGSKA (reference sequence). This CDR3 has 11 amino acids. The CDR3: CSAASGTAQHF. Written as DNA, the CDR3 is TGCAGTGCTGCCTCCGGGACAGCCCAGCATTTT.

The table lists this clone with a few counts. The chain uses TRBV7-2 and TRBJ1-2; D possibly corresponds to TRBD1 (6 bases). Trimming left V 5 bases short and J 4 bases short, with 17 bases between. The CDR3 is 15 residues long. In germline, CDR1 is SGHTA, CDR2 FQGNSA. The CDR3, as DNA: TGTGCCAGCAGCGAACATCAAGGGACAACCTATGGCTACACCTTC. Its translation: CASSEHQGTTYGYTF.

The CDR3 bases are TGTGCCAGCAGCCAAGGGGCAGGAAAGTACACCGGGGAGCTGTTTTTT. It translates to CASSQGAGKYTGELFF. The rearrangement uses TRBV4-2 and TRBJ2-2; D remains unclear. CDR1 and CDR2 (germline): LGHNA, YNFKEQ. V was shortened by 1 base and J by 3 bases, with 12 bases between the two germline ends. CDR3 length equals 16 residues.

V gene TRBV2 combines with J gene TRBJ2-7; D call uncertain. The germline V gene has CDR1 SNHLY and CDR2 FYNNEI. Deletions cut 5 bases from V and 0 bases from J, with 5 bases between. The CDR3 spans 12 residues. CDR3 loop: CASSRSSYEQYF. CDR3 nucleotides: TGTGCCAGCAGTAGGAGCTCCTACGAGCAGTACTTC.

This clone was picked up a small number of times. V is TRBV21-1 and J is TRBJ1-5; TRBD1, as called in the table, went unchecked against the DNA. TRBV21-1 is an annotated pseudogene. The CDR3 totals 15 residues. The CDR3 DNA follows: TGTGCCAGCAGCGCCACAGGGGGAAGCAATCAGCCCCAGCATTTT. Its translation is CASSATGGSNQPQHF.

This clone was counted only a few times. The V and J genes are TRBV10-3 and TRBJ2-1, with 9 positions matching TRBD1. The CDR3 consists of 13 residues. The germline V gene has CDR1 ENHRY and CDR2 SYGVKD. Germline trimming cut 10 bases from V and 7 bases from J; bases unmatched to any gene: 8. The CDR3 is CATTGQGWNEQFF. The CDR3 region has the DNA TGTGCCACGACCGGACAGGGGTGGAATGAGCAGTTCTTC.

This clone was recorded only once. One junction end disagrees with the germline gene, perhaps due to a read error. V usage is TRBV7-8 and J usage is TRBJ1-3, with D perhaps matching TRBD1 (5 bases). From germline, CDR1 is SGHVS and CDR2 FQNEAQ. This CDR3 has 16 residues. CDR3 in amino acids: CASSQVRGTSGNTTYF. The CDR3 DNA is TGTGCCAGCAGCCAAGTTAGGGGAACCTCTGGAAACACCACATATTTT. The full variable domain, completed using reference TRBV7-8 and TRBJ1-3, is GAGVSQSPRYKVAKRGQDVALRCDPISGHVSLFWYQQALGQGPEFLTYFQNEAQLDKSGLPSDRFFAERPEGSVSTLKIQRTQQEDSAVYLCASSQVRGTSGNTTYFGEGSWLTVV.

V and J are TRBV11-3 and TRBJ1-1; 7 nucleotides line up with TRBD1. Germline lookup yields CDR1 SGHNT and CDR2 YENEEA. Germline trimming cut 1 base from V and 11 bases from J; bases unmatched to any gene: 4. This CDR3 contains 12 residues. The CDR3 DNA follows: TGTGCCAGCAGCTTAGGGGGACAGTCGGCTTTCTTT. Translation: CASSLGGQSAFF.

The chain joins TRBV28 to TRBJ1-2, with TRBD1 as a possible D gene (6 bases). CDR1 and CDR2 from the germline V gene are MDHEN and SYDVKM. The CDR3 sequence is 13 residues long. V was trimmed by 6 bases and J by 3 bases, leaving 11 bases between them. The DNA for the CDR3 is TGTGCCAGCAGGCAGGGGAAGCACTATGGCTACACCTTC. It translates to CASRQGKHYGYTF.

The CDR3 spells CASSIGTGVYGYTF. Written as DNA, the CDR3 is TGTGCCAGCAGTATCGGGACAGGGGTCTATGGCTACACCTTC. The rearrangement uses TRBV28 and TRBJ1-2, with 10 bases identical to TRBD1. CDR1 is MDHEN, CDR2 SYDVKM, per germline. The CDR3 is 14 amino acids. Germline trimming cut 5 bases from V and 4 bases from J; bases unmatched to any gene: 4.

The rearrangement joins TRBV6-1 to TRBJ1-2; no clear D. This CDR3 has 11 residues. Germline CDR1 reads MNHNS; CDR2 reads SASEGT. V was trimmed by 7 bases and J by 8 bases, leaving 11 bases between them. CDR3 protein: CASNDLLGYTF. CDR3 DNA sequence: TGTGCCAGCAACGACTTGCTAGGCTACACCTTC.

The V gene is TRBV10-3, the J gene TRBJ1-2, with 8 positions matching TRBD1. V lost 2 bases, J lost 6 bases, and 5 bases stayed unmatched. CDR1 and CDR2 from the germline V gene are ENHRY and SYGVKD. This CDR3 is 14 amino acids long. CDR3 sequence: CAISERQGMHGYTF. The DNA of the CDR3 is TGTGCCATCAGTGAGAGACAGGGGATGCATGGCTACACCTTC.

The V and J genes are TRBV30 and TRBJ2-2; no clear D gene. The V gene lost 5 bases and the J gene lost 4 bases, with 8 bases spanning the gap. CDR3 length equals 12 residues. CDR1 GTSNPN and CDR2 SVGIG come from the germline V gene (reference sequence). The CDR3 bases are TGTGCCTGGTCCGACTTCACCGGGGAGCTGTTTTTT. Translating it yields CAWSDFTGELFF.

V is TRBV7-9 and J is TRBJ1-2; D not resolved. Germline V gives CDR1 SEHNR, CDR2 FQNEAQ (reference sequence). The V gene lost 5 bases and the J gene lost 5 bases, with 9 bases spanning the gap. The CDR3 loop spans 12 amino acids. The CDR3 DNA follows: TGTGCCAGCAGCCGTTCCTTATATGGCTACACCTTC. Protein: CASSRSLYGYTF.

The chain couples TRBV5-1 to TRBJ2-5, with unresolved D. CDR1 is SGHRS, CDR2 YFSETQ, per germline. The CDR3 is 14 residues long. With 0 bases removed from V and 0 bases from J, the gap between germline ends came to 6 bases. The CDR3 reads CASSLGRNQETQYF. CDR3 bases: TGCGCCAGCAGCTTGGGCAGAAACCAAGAGACCCAGTACTTC.

CDR3 DNA sequence: TGTGCCAGCAGTTACTCTACATCCTCGGAGACCCAGTACTTC. Encoded protein: CASSYSTSSETQYF. This chain joins TRBV6-5 and TRBJ2-5; unclear D gene. The CDR3 spans 14 residues. Germline V gene data show CDR1 as MNHEY and CDR2 as SVGAGI. V lost 0 bases and J lost 5, with 10 bases in between.

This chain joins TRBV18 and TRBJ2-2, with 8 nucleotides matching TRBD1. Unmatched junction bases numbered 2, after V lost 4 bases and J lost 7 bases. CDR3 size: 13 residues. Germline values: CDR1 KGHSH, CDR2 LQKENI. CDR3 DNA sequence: TGTGCCAGCTCACGACAGGGGAGCGGGGAGCTGTTTTTT. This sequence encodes CASSRQGSGELFF.

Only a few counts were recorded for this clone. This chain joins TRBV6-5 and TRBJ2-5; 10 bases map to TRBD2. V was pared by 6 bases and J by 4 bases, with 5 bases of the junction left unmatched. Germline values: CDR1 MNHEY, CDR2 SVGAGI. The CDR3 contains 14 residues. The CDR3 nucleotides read TGTGCCAGCAGGGTAGCGGGGGGTAGAGAGACCCAGTACTTC. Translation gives CASRVAGGRETQYF.

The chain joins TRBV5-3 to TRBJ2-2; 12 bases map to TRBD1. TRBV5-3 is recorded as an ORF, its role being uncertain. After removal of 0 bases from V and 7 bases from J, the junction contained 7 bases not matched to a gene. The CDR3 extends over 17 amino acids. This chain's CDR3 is CARSLGWDRGPGGELFF. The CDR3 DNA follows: TGTGCCAGAAGCTTGGGTTGGGACAGGGGGCCCGGCGGGGAGCTGTTTTTT.

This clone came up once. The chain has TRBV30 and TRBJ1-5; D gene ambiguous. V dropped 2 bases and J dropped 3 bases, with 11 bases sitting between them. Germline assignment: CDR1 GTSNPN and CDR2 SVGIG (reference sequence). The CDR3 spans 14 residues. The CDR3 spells CAWSTAGNNQPQHF. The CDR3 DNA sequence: TGTGCCTGGAGTACGGCGGGGAACAATCAGCCCCAGCATTTT.

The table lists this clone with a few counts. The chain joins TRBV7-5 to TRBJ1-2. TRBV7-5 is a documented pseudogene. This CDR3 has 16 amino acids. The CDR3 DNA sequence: TGTGCCAGAAGCTCCCAGGAAAAGCGGACTAACTATGGCTACACCTTC. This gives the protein CARSSQEKRTNYGYTF.

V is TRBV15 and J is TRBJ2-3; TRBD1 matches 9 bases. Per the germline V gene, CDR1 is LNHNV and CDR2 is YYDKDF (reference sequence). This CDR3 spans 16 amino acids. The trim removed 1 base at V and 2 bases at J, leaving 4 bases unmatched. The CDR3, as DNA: TGTGCCACCAGCAGAGCGGGACAGGGTTACACAGATACGCAGTATTTT. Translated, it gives CATSRAGQGYTDTQYF.

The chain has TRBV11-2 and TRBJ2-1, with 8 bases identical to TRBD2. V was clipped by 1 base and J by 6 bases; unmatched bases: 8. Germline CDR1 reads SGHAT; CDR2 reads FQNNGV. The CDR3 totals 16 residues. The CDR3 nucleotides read TGTGCCAGCAGCTTAGGAGCCGGGGGGGCGGGCAATGAGCAGTTCTTC. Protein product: CASSLGAGGAGNEQFF. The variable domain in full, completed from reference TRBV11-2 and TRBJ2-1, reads EAGVAQSPRYKIIEKRQSVAFWCNPISGHATLYWYQQILGQGPKLLIQFQNNGVVDDSQLPKDRFSAERLKGVDSTLKIQPAKLEDSAVYLCASSLGAGGAGNEQFFGPGTRLTVL.

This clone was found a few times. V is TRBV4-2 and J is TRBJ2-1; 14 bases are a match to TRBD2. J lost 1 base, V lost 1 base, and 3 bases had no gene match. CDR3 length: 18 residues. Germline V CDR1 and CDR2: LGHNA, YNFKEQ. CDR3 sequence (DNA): TGTGCCAGCAGCCAAGGACTAGCGGGGGGGCAGTCCTACAATGAGCAGTTCTTC. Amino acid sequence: CASSQGLAGGQSYNEQFF.

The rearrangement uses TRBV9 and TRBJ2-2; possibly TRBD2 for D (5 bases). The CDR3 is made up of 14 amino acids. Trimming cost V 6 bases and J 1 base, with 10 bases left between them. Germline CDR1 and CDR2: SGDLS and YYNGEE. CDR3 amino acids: CASNLALNTGELFF. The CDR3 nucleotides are TGTGCCAGCAATCTAGCCCTGAACACCGGGGAGCTGTTTTTT.

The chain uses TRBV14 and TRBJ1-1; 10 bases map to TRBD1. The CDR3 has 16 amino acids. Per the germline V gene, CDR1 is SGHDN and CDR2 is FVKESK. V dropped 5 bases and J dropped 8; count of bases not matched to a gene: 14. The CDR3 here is CASSFPTGGERPEAFF. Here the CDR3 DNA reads TGTGCCAGCAGCTTCCCGACAGGGGGCGAGAGGCCCGAAGCTTTCTTT.

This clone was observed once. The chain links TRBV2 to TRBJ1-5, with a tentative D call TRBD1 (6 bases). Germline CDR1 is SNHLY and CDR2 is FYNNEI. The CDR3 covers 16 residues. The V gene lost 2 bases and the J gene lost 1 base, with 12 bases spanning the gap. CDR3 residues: CASSENPGTSNQPQHF. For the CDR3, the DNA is TGTGCCAGCAGTGAAAATCCAGGGACAAGCAATCAGCCCCAGCATTTT.

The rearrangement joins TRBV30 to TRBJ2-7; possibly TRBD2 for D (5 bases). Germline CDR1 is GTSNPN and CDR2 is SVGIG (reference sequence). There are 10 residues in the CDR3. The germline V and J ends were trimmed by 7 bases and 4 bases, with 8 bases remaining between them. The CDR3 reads CAYGVYEQYF. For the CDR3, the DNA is TGTGCCTACGGGGTATACGAGCAGTACTTC.

The CDR3 DNA is TGCGCCAGCAGCTTGGTTCAGGGAATCAGCTATGGCTACACCTTC. This codes for CASSLVQGISYGYTF. This chain links TRBV5-1 with TRBJ1-2; D is possibly TRBD1 (5 bases). From germline, CDR1 is SGHRS and CDR2 YFSETQ. This CDR3 is 15 amino acids long. Between the trimmed V and J ends, which lost 0 bases and 4 bases, there was a span of 13 bases.